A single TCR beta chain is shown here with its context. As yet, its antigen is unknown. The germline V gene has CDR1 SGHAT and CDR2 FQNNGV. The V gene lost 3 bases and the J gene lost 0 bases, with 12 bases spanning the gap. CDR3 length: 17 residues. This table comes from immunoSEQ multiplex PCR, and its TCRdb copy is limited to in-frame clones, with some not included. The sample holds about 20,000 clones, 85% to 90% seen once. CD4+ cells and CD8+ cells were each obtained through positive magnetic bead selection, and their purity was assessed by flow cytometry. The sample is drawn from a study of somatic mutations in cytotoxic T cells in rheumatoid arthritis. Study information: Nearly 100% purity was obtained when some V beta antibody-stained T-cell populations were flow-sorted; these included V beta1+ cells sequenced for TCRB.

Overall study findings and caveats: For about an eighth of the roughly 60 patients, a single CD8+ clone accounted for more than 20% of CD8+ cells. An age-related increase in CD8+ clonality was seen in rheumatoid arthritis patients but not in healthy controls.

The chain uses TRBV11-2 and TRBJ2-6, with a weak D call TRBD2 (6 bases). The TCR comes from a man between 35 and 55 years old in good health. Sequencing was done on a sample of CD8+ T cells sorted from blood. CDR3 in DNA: TGTGCCAGCAGCTTCCTAGCGCACAGCTCTGGGGCCAACGTCCTGACTTTC. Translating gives CASSFLAHSSGANVLTF.